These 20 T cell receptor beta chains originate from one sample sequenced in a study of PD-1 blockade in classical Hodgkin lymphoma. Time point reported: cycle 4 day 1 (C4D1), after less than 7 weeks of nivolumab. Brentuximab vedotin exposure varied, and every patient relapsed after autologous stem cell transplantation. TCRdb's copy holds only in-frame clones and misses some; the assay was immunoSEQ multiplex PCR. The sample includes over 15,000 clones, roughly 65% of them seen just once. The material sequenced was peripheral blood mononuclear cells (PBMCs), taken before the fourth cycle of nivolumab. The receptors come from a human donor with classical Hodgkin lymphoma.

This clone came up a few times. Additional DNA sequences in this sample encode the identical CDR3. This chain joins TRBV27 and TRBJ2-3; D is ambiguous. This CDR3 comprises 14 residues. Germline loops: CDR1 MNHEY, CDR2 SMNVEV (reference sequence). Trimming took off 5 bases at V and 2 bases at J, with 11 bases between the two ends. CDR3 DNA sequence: TGTGCCAGCAGTCCACTGGGAAACACAGATACGCAGTATTTT. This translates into CASSPLGNTDTQYF.

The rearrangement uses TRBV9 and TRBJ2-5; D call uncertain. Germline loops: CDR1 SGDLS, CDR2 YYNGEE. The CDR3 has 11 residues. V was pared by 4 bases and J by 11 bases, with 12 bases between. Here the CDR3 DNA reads TGTGCCAGCAGCACCGACAATGAGCAGTACTTC. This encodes CASSTDNEQYF.

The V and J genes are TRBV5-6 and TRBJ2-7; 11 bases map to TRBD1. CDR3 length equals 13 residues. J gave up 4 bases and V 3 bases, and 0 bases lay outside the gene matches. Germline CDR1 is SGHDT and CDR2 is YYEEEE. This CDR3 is CASSWDRGYEQYF. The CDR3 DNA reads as TGTGCCAGCAGCTGGGACAGGGGGTACGAGCAGTACTTC.

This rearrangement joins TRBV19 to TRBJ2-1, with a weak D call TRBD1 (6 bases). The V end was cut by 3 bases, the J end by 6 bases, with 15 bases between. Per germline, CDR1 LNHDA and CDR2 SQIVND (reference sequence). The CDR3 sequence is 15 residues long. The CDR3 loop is CASSIPGGWANEQFF. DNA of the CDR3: TGTGCCAGTAGTATTCCTGGGGGCTGGGCCAATGAGCAGTTCTTC.

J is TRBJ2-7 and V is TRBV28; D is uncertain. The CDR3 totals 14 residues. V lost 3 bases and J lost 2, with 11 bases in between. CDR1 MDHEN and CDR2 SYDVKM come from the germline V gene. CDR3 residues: CASSFIGKPYEQYF. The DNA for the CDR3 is TGTGCCAGCAGTTTTATAGGAAAACCCTACGAGCAGTACTTC.

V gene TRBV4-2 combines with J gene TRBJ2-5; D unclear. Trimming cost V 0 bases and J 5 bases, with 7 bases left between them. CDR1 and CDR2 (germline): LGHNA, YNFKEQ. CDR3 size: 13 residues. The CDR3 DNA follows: TGTGCCAGCAGCCAAGATGGGCAGGAGACCCAGTACTTC. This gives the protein CASSQDGQETQYF.

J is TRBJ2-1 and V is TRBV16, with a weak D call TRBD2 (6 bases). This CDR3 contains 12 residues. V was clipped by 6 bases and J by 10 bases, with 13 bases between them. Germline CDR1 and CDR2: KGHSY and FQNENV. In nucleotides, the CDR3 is TGTGCCAGCAGAGAAGGAGGGCGCGAGCAGTTCTTC. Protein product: CASREGGREQFF. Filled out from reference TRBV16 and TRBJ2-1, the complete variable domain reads GEEVAQTPKHLVRGEGQKAKLYCAPIKGHSYVFWYQQVLKNEFKFLISFQNENVFDETGMPKERFSAKCLPNSPCSLEIQATKLEDSAVYFCASREGGREQFFGPGTRLTVL.

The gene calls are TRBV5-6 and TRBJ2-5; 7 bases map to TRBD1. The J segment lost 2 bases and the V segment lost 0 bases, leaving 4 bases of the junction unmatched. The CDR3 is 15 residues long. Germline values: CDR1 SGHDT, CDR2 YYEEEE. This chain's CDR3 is CASSLAPGQQETQYF. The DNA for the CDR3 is TGTGCCAGCAGCTTGGCTCCGGGACAGCAAGAGACCCAGTACTTC.

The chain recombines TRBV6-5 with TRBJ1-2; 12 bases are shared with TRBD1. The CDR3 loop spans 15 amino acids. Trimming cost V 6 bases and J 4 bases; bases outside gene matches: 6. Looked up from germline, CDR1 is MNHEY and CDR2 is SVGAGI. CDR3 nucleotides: TGTGCCAGCAGGCCGGGACAGGGGGCTTCCTATGGCTACACCTTC. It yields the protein CASRPGQGASYGYTF.

Here the CDR3 DNA reads TGTGCCAGCAGCCTGACAGGGTTGGGGGATCAGCCCCAGCATTTT. Its protein is CASSLTGLGDQPQHF. This chain connects TRBV6-5 to TRBJ1-5, with 7 bases matching TRBD1. Germline values: CDR1 MNHEY, CDR2 SVGAGI. The CDR3 consists of 15 residues. After removal of 6 bases from V and 5 bases from J, the junction contained 10 bases not matched to a gene.

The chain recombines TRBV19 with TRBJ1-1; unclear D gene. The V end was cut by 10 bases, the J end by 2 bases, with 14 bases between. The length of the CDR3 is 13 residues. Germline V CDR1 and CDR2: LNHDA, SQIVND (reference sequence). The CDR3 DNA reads TGTGCCATTAAAGCTGGAGCAAACACTGAAGCTTTCTTT. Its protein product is CAIKAGANTEAFF.

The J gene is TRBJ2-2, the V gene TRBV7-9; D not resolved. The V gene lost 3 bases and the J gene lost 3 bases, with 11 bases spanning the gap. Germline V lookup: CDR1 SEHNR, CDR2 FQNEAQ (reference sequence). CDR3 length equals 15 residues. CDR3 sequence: CASSLINSDTGELFF. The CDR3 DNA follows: TGTGCCAGCAGCTTGATTAATTCGGACACCGGGGAGCTGTTTTTT.

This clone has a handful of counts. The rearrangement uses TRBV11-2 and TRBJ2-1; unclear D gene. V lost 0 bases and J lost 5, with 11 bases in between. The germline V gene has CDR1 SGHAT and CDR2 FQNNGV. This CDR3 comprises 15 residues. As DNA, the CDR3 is TGTGCCAGCAGCTTAGATCCGGGCCCGAACAATGAGCAGTTCTTC. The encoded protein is CASSLDPGPNNEQFF. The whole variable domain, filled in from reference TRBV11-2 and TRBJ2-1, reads EAGVAQSPRYKIIEKRQSVAFWCNPISGHATLYWYQQILGQGPKLLIQFQNNGVVDDSQLPKDRFSAERLKGVDSTLKIQPAKLEDSAVYLCASSLDPGPNNEQFFGPGTRLTVL.

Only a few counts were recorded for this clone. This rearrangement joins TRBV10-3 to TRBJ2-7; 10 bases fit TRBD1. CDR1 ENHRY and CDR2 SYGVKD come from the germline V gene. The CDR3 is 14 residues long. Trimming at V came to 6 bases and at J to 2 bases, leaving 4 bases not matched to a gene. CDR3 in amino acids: CAISGTGETYEQYF. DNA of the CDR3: TGTGCCATCAGCGGGACAGGGGAAACCTACGAGCAGTACTTC.

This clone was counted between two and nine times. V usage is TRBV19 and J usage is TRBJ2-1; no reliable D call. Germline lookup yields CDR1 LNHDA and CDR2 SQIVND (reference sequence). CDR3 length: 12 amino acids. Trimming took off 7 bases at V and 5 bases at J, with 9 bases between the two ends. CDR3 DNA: TGTGCCAGTAATTTGAAAAACAATGAGCAGTTCTTC. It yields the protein CASNLKNNEQFF.

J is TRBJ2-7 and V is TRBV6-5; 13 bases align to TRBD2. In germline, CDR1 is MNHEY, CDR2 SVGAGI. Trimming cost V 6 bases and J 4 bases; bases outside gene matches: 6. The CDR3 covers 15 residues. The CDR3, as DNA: TGTGCCAGCAGGGCAAGACTAGCGGGAGGATACGAGCAGTACTTC. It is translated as CASRARLAGGYEQYF.

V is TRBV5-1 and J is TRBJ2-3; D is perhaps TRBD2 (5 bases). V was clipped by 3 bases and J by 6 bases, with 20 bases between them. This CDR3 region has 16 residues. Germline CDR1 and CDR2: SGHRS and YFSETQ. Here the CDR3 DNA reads TGCGCCAGCAGCTCCCCTATGGGAGAGATTTCGGATACGCAGTATTTT. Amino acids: CASSSPMGEISDTQYF.

The CDR3 loop reads CSVEPVGGKGTDTQYF. For the CDR3, the DNA is TGCAGCGTTGAACCCGTCGGGGGTAAGGGCACAGATACGCAGTATTTT. The chain couples TRBV29-1 to TRBJ2-3; D is possibly TRBD2 (6 bases). The V end was cut by 2 bases, the J end by 1 base, with 16 bases between. This CDR3 is built from 16 residues. Per the germline V gene, CDR1 is SQVTM and CDR2 is ANQGSEA.

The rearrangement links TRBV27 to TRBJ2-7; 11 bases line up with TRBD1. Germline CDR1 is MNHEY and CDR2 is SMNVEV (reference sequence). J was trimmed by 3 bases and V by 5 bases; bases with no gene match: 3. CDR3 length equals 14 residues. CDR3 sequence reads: CASSPGTGGYEQYF. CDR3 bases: TGTGCCAGCAGTCCCGGGACAGGGGGCTACGAGCAGTACTTC.

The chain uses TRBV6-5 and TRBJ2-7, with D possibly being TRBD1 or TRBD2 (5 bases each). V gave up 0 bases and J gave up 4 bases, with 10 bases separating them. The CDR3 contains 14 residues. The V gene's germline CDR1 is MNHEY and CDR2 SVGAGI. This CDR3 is CASSYSGTTYEQYF. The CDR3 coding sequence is TGTGCCAGCAGTTACTCCGGGACCACATACGAGCAGTACTTC.